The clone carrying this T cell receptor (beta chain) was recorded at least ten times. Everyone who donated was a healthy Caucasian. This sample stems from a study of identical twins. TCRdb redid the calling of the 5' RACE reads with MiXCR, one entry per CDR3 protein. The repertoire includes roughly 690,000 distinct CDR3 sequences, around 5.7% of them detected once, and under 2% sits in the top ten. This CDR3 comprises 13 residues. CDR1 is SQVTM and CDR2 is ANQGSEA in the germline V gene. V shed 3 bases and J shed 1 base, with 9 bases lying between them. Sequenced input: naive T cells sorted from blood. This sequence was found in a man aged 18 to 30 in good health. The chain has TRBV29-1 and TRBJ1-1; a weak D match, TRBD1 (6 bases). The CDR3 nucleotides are TGCAGCGTTGAGGGGGCTACGAACACTGAAGCTTTCTTT. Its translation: CSVEGATNTEAFF. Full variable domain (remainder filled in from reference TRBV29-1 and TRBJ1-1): SAVISQKPSRDICQRGTSLTIQCQVDSQVTMMFWYRQQPGQSLTLIATANQGSEATYESGFVIDKFPISRPNLTFSTLTVSNMSPEDSSIYLCSVEGATNTEAFFGQGTRLTVV.